A single sample gave rise to the 10 T cell receptor beta chains below, sequenced in a study of CD8 T cells in ankylosing spondylitis. TCRdb ran MiXCR on the 5' RACE reads and lists one entry per CDR3 protein. The sample lists about 240,000 distinct CDR3 sequences, over 8.5% occurring once. The material sequenced was blood, either unsorted or a sorted T cell fraction (not recorded which). The source of these receptors is a male donor with ankylosing spondylitis or in good health (not recorded which).

This clonotype was counted at least ten times. The chain has TRBV7-3 and TRBJ1-1, with D tentatively TRBD1 (5 bases). Germline-derived CDR1 and CDR2 are SGHTA and FQGTGA. V was shortened by 2 bases and J by 6 bases, with 10 bases between the two germline ends. The CDR3 extends over 13 amino acids. CDR3 amino acids: CASSLGGTAEAFF. CDR3 nucleotides: TGTGCCAGCAGCTTAGGAGGGACTGCTGAAGCTTTCTTT.

A single count supports this clonotype. The genes are TRBV5-1 and TRBJ2-2, with 7 bases fitting TRBD2. Trimming at V came to 0 bases and at J to 5 bases, leaving 10 bases not matched to a gene. The CDR3 has 17 amino acids. Germline CDR1 reads SGHRS; CDR2 reads YFSETQ. CDR3 in DNA: TGCGCCAGCAGCTTGGCCAACGGCGGGAGTCGGACCGGGGAGCTGTTTTTT. Protein sequence: CASSLANGGSRTGELFF.

This clonotype was detected ten times or more. V is TRBV5-1 and J is TRBJ2-3; the D gene could be TRBD1 or TRBD2 (6 bases each). There are 15 residues in the CDR3. V was shortened by 2 bases and J by 4 bases, with 14 bases between the two germline ends. CDR1 SGHRS and CDR2 YFSETQ come from the germline V gene. CDR3: CASSFGGATADTQYF. DNA of the CDR3: TGCGCCAGCAGCTTCGGGGGCGCCACCGCAGATACGCAGTATTTT.

This clonotype was seen only a few times. The CDR3 is CASSLRPGRAKNIQYF. Written as DNA, the CDR3 is TGTGCCAGCAGCCTTCGCCCAGGCCGAGCCAAAAACATTCAGTACTTC. The chain couples TRBV11-2 to TRBJ2-4, with D uncertain. From germline, CDR1 is SGHAT and CDR2 FQNNGV. The germline V and J ends were trimmed by 5 bases and 0 bases, with 14 bases remaining between them. The CDR3 has 16 amino acids.

This clonotype was seen a handful of times. J is TRBJ2-7 and V is TRBV5-6, with TRBD2 matching over 13 bases. Germline V gene data show CDR1 as SGHDT and CDR2 as YYEEEE. Trimming at V came to 3 bases and at J to 6 bases, leaving 3 bases not matched to a gene. There are 14 residues in the CDR3. CDR3 protein: CASSSGTSGVEQYF. In DNA, the CDR3 is TGTGCCAGCAGCTCCGGGACTAGCGGGGTCGAGCAGTACTTC.

In its sample, this clonotype was seen many times. This chain connects TRBV12-3 or TRBV12-4 to TRBJ1-1, with D unclear. V was shortened by 8 bases and J by 0 bases, with 13 bases between the two germline ends. The CDR3 has 14 amino acids. The CDR3 region is CASGRTEMNTEAFF. CDR3 DNA sequence: TGTGCCAGCGGACGGACCGAGATGAACACTGAAGCTTTCTTT.

The chain is built from TRBV7-3 and TRBJ1-1, with a possible D match to TRBD1 (5 bases). This CDR3 is 12 amino acids long. The V end lost 2 bases, the J end lost 10 bases, and 11 bases lay between the germline ends. Looked up from germline, CDR1 is SGHTA and CDR2 is FQGTGA. CDR3 in amino acids: CASSLPGGVAFF. The CDR3 bases are TGTGCCAGCAGCTTACCGGGGGGGGTAGCTTTCTTT.

There are many counts of this clonotype. The chain links TRBV27 to TRBJ1-5; TRBD1 is a possible D gene (5 bases). V shed 11 bases and J shed 9 bases, with 17 bases lying between them. This CDR3 has 12 amino acids. Germline V gene data show CDR1 as MNHEY and CDR2 as SMNVEV (reference sequence). CDR3 coding DNA: TGTGCCCTCGGGGGGGAAAGTAGGCCCCAGCATTTT. It specifies CALGGESRPQHF.

This clonotype was seen repeatedly, ten times or more. DNA for the CDR3: TGTGCCAGCAGCCCGCAGGGGCCCTACAATGAGCAGTTCTTC. Protein product: CASSPQGPYNEQFF. The gene calls are TRBV7-8 and TRBJ2-1; D possibly corresponds to TRBD1 (6 bases). The germline V gene encodes CDR1 SGHVS and CDR2 FQNEAQ. Trimming cost V 5 bases and J 2 bases, with 10 bases left between them. The CDR3 is 14 residues long.

A word on this clonotype: A read error may explain this, as a much larger clone is one base away. The V and J genes are TRBV27 and TRBJ1-1, with 7 bases aligning to TRBD1. The CDR3 contains 16 residues. CDR1 and CDR2 (germline): MNHEY, SMNVEV (reference sequence). CDR3 in DNA: TGTGCCAACAGTTTATCGGTGGGTCCCGGGACAGTTGAAGCTTTCTTT. Translation: CANSLSVGPGTVEAFF.